This TCR beta chain was identified during a study of T-cell reconstitution after alpha-beta-depleted transplantation in children. General study results and limits: T-cell numbers and diversity one year post-transplant derived largely from freshly generated T cells. Expanded graft clones numbering several hundred reportedly gave rise to alpha-beta T cells about two months after transplant. Some patients' high day-60 TCRbeta diversity was attributed to recipient cells surviving conditioning.

Unique molecular identifiers were incorporated during preparation of the TCRbeta library. TCRdb reprocessed the PCR reads via MiXCR and lists one record per CDR3 protein. This table has about 540,000 distinct CDR3 sequences, 25% to 30% appearing once. This CDR3 region has 13 residues. From germline, CDR1 is SNHLY and CDR2 FYNNEI. Trimming took 3 bases from V and 2 from J, leaving 7 bases between them. This clonotype was observed a handful of times. Its antigen is currently unknown. The sample in question was PBMCs, obtained before TCRalphabeta/CD19-depleted stem cell transplant. The chain links TRBV2 to TRBJ2-5; D gene unclear. The TCR originated in a boy in the first two years of life with Wiskott-Aldrich syndrome, due to receive a stem cell transplant. The CDR3 sequence: CASSEMGQETQYF. In DNA, the CDR3 is TGTGCCAGCAGTGAGATGGGGCAAGAGACCCAGTACTTC.